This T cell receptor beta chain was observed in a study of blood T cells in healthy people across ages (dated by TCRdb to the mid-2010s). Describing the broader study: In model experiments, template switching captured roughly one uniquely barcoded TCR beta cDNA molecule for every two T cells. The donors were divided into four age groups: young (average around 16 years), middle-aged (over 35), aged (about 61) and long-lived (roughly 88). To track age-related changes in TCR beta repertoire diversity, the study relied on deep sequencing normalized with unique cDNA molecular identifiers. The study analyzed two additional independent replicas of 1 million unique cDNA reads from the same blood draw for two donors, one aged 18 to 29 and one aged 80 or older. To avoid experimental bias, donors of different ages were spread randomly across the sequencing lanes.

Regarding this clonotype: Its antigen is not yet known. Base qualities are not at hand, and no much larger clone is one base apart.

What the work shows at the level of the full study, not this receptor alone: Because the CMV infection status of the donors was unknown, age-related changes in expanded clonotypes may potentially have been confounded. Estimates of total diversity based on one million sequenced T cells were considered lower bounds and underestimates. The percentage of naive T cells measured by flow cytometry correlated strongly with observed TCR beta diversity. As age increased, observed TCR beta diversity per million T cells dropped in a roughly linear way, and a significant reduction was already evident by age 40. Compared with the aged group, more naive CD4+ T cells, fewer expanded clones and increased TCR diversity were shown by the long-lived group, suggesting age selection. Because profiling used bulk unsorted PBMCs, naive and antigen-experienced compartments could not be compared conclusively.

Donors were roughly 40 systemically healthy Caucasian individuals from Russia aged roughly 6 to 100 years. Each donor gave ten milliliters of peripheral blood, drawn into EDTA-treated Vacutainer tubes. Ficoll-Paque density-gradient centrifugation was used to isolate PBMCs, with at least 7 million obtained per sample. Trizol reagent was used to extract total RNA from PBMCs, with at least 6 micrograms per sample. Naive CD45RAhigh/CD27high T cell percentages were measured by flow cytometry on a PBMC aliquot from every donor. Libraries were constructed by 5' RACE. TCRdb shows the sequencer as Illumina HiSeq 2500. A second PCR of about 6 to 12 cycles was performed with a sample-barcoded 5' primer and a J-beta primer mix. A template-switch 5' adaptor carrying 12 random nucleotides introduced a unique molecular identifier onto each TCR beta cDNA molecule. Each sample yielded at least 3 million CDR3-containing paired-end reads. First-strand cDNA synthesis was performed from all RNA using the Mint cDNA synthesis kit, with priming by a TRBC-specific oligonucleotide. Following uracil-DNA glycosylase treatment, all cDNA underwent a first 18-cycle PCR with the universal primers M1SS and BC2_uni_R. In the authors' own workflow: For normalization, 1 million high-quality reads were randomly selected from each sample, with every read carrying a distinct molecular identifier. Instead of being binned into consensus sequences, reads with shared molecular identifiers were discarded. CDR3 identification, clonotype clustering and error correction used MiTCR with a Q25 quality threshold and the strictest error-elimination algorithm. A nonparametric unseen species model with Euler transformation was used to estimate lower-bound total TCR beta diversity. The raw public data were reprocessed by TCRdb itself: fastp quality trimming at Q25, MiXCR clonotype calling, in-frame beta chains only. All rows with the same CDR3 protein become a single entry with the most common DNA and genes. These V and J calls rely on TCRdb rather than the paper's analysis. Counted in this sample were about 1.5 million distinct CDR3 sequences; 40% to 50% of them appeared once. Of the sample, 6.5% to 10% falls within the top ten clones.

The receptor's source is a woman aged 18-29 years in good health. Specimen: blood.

CDR3 reads: CASSLAPVGSYEQYF. The DNA sequence follows: TGTGCCAGCAGCTTAGCGCCTGTGGGATCCTACGAGCAGTACTTC. The V gene is TRBV7-6 and the J gene is TRBJ2-7, with the D segment identity uncertain. From the cysteine through the phenylalanine, the CDR3 covers 15 amino acids. The only DNA kept is the CDR3, 45 bases in frame from the first base. V sheds 0 bases and J sheds 1 base, leaving 10 bases between their ends. For CDR1 and CDR2, the germline V gene lists SGHVS and FNYEAQ.